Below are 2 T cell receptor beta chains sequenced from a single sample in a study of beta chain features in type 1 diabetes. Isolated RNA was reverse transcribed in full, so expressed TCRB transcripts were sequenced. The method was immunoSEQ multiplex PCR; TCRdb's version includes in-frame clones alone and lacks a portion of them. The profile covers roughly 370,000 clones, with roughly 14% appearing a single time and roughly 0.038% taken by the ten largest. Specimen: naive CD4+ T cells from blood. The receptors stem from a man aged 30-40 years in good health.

Here the CDR3 reads CASGQGYQPQHF. The CDR3 DNA sequence: TGTGCCAGCGGACAGGGCTATCAGCCCCAGCATTTT. The chain uses TRBV19 and TRBJ1-5, with TRBD1 matching 8 bases. Trimming took 9 bases from V and 5 from J; bases not matched to a gene: 3. The CDR3 is 12 residues long. Per germline, CDR1 LNHDA and CDR2 SQIVND (reference sequence).

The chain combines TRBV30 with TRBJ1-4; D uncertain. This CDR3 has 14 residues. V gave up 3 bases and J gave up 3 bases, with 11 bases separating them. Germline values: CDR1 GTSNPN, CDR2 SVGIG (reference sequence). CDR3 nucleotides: TGTGCCTGGAGACACCGCCGGGCTAATGAAAAACTGTTTTTT. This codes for CAWRHRRANEKLFF.